The sequence of this T cell receptor (beta chain) was determined in a study of T cells in Graves' hyperthyroidism and ophthalmopathy. Germline V lookup: CDR1 SGHDN, CDR2 FVKESK. V lost 0 bases, J lost 5 bases, and 7 bases stayed unmatched. The CDR3 runs to 16 residues. Researchers took RNA transcripts and amplified the TCR beta CDR3 regions from them. The HTBI set primed first-round TCR CDR3 RT-PCR. TCRdb itself ran the multiplex PCR reads through MiXCR, one entry per CDR3 protein. The sample has hundreds of thousands of distinct CDR3 sequences; about 14% are singletons. The material sequenced was blood. The receptor was isolated from a woman aged 45-65 years with Graves' ophthalmopathy. The chain employs TRBV14 and TRBJ2-5; TRBD1 matches 9 bases. The CDR3 DNA is TGTGCCAGCAGCCAAGATGTCGGGACAGGGTGGGAGACCCAGTACTTC. This sequence encodes CASSQDVGTGWETQYF.